A single sample gave rise to the 17 T cell receptor beta chains below, sequenced in a study of shared clonotypes between healthy human individuals. Some clones are missing from TCRdb's copy, which holds only in-frame ones; the method was immunoSEQ multiplex PCR. The sample has about 1.5 million clones, 98% seen once. Sequenced sample: naive CD4+ T cells sorted from blood. As to subset: CD45RA+ positively selected. The receptor set was obtained from a man aged 25 to 40 in good health.

The rearrangement uses TRBV5-1 and TRBJ1-2; no reliable D call. Trimming removed 7 bases at V and 1 base at J, with 11 bases between. Germline V gene data show CDR1 as SGHRS and CDR2 as YFSETQ. This CDR3 spans 13 amino acids. CDR3 sequence: CASHPGINYGYTF. As DNA, the CDR3 is TGCGCCAGCCATCCCGGAATTAACTATGGCTACACCTTC. The full variable domain, rest sourced from reference TRBV5-1 and TRBJ1-2, is KAGVTQTPRYLIKTRGQQVTLSCSPISGHRSVSWYQQTPGQGLQFLFEYFSETQRNKGNFPGRFSGRQFSNSRSEMNVSTLELGDSALYLCASHPGINYGYTFGSGTRLTVV.

The chain recombines TRBV7-2 with TRBJ2-2; TRBD1 is a possible D gene (7 bases). The CDR3 loop spans 17 amino acids. V lost 5 bases to trimming and J lost 2 bases, with 18 bases between them. CDR1 is SGHTA and CDR2 is FQGNSA in the germline V gene. CDR3 protein: CASSPGAGTENTGELFF. For the CDR3, the DNA is TGTGCCAGCAGCCCGGGGGCCGGGACAGAAAACACCGGGGAGCTGTTTTTT. Full variable domain (remainder filled in from reference TRBV7-2 and TRBJ2-2): GAGVSQSPSNKVTEKGKDVELRCDPISGHTALYWYRQSLGQGLEFLIYFQGNSAPDKSGLPSDRFSAERTGGSVSTLTIQRTQQEDSAVYLCASSPGAGTENTGELFFGEGSRLTVL.

This chain connects TRBV9 to TRBJ2-1; D remains ambiguous. Trimming removed 3 bases from V and 0 bases from J, with 4 bases in between. Germline-derived CDR1 and CDR2 are SGDLS and YYNGEE. This CDR3 comprises 13 residues. CDR3 sequence: CASSEASYNEQFF. The DNA of the CDR3 is TGTGCCAGCAGCGAGGCCTCCTACAATGAGCAGTTCTTC.

This clone was recorded once. This specimen includes other DNA sequences encoding the same CDR3. The J gene is TRBJ2-3, the V gene TRBV5-4; D is uncertain. This CDR3 is built from 14 residues. V shed 0 bases and J shed 0 bases, with 5 bases lying between them. Germline-derived CDR1 and CDR2 are SGHNT and YYREEE (reference sequence). CDR3 sequence reads: CASSLGLSTDTQYF. DNA for the CDR3: TGTGCCAGCAGCTTGGGTCTAAGCACAGATACGCAGTATTTT.

The chain links TRBV27 to TRBJ2-7, with 7 nucleotides matching TRBD2. With 5 bases clipped from V and 4 bases from J, the junction kept 11 bases outside the gene matches. Germline lookup yields CDR1 MNHEY and CDR2 SMNVEV (reference sequence). The CDR3 contains 15 residues. In DNA, the CDR3 is TGTGCCAGCAGTCTCATCCCGGGACTACCATACGAGCAGTACTTC. Amino acid sequence: CASSLIPGLPYEQYF.

The chain couples TRBV5-4 to TRBJ2-7; TRBD1 is a possible D gene (6 bases). The CDR3 sequence is 14 residues long. The germline gives CDR1 SGHNT, CDR2 YYREEE (reference sequence). Deletions cut 1 base from V and 2 bases from J, with 10 bases between. CDR3 coding DNA: TGTGCCAGCAGCTTGTTTGGACAGACCTACGAGCAGTACTTC. This gives the protein CASSLFGQTYEQYF.

The CDR3 is CASTEGTSGRAPTQYF. As DNA, the CDR3 is TGCGCCAGCACGGAGGGGACTAGCGGGAGGGCCCCTACCCAGTACTTC. This chain connects TRBV10-1 to TRBJ2-5, with 16 bases aligning to TRBD2. The CDR3 is 16 amino acids. Germline lookup yields CDR1 WNHNN and CDR2 SYGVQD (reference sequence). The trim removed 7 bases at V and 8 bases at J, leaving 10 bases unmatched.

The CDR3 sequence: CASSLVSGVPGELFF. The CDR3 DNA is TGTGCCAGCAGCTTGGTCTCAGGGGTACCCGGGGAGCTGTTTTTT. The V and J genes are TRBV7-2 and TRBJ2-2, with D perhaps matching TRBD1 (6 bases). V gave up 3 bases and J gave up 6 bases, with 14 bases separating them. The CDR3 has 15 residues. CDR1 and CDR2 from the germline V gene are SGHTA and FQGNSA.

CDR3 in DNA: TGCGCCAGCAGCTTCGAAACTAGTACCTACGAGCAGTACTTC. Protein product: CASSFETSTYEQYF. The chain employs TRBV5-1 and TRBJ2-7; tentatively, D is TRBD2 (5 bases). V was cut by 2 bases and J by 2 bases, with 11 bases left in between. From germline, CDR1 is SGHRS and CDR2 YFSETQ. This CDR3 has 14 residues.

J is TRBJ2-6 and V is TRBV7-2, with no clear D. V lost 5 bases and J lost 2, with 10 bases in between. This CDR3 region has 15 residues. The V gene's germline CDR1 is SGHTA and CDR2 FQGNSA. The CDR3 nucleotides are TGTGCCAGCAGCCAACAACTGGCTGGGGCCAACGTCCTGACTTTC. This sequence encodes CASSQQLAGANVLTF.

V gene TRBV28 combines with J gene TRBJ1-1, with TRBD1 identical over 7 bases. Germline CDR1 reads MDHEN; CDR2 reads SYDVKM. V lost 5 bases, J lost 5 bases, and 5 bases stayed unmatched. The CDR3 has 13 residues. CDR3 protein: CASSEGARTEAFF. The DNA for the CDR3 is TGTGCCAGCAGTGAGGGGGCGCGGACTGAAGCTTTCTTT.

The chain couples TRBV5-1 to TRBJ2-7, with TRBD2 as a possible D gene (7 bases). Trimming stripped 4 bases from V and 1 base from J, with 21 bases between. The CDR3 covers 17 residues. From germline, CDR1 is SGHRS and CDR2 YFSETQ. CDR3 bases: TGCGCCAGCAGCCGGGGGGCCGGGGGGATTTTTTCCTACGAGCAGTACTTC. Its translation is CASSRGAGGIFSYEQYF. Supplemented by reference TRBV5-1 and TRBJ2-7, the full variable domain reads KAGVTQTPRYLIKTRGQQVTLSCSPISGHRSVSWYQQTPGQGLQFLFEYFSETQRNKGNFPGRFSGRQFSNSRSEMNVSTLELGDSALYLCASSRGAGGIFSYEQYFGPGTRLTVT.

The rearrangement links TRBV19 to TRBJ2-1; TRBD2 might be the D (6 bases). Per the germline V gene, CDR1 is LNHDA and CDR2 is SQIVND (reference sequence). Trimming stripped 1 base from V and 2 bases from J, with 9 bases between. The CDR3 consists of 15 residues. Here the CDR3 DNA reads TGTGCCAGTAGTATAGTAGCGGCGACCTACAATGAGCAGTTCTTC. Its translation: CASSIVAATYNEQFF. Complete variable domain (other parts from reference TRBV19 and TRBJ2-1): DGGITQSPKYLFRKEGQNVTLSCEQNLNHDAMYWYRQDPGQGLRLIYYSQIVNDFQKGDIAEGYSVSREKKESFPLTVTSAQKNPTAFYLCASSIVAATYNEQFFGPGTRLTVL.

The CDR3 sequence is CASSLLVRGVGNTIYF. The DNA for the CDR3 is TGTGCCAGCAGTTTATTGGTCAGGGGCGTAGGAAACACCATATATTTT. The chain employs TRBV28 and TRBJ1-3, with a tentative D call TRBD1 (6 bases). The CDR3 length is 16 residues. Germline V CDR1 and CDR2: MDHEN, SYDVKM. Trimming shortened V by 1 base and J by 4 bases, and 14 bases separated the two germline ends.

This chain uses TRBV19 with TRBJ1-1; D remains unclear. Germline assignment: CDR1 LNHDA and CDR2 SQIVND (reference sequence). CDR3 length equals 14 residues. The V end was cut by 3 bases, the J end by 2 bases, with 10 bases between. This CDR3 is CASSIEGYNTEAFF. The CDR3 bases are TGTGCCAGTAGTATTGAGGGTTATAACACTGAAGCTTTCTTT.

This clone has only one observation. The rearrangement joins TRBV28 to TRBJ2-7; 14 bases line up with TRBD2. The germline CDR1 and CDR2 sequences are MDHEN and SYDVKM. V was pared by 1 base and J by 9 bases, with 8 bases of the junction left unmatched. This CDR3 comprises 16 residues. In DNA form, the CDR3 reads TGTGCCAGCAGTTTATTTTTCGGGACTAGCGGGAGTATGCAGTACTTC. It is translated as CASSLFFGTSGSMQYF.

The chain couples TRBV7-2 to TRBJ2-7; a possible D gene is TRBD2 (6 bases). Trimming took off 1 base at V and 3 bases at J, with 13 bases between the two ends. The CDR3 covers 15 residues. Germline assignment: CDR1 SGHTA and CDR2 FQGNSA. The CDR3 region has the DNA TGTGCCAGCAGCTTAGGCGGAGGGACTTACTACGAGCAGTACTTC. Its translation is CASSLGGGTYYEQYF.